One T cell receptor (beta chain) is described in this entry. The study drew participants aged roughly 18 to 95 years from 20 to 30 US areas. The V gene lost 7 bases and the J gene lost 0 bases, with 13 bases spanning the gap. This CDR3 comprises 16 residues. Germline-derived CDR1 and CDR2 are SNHLY and FYNNEI. These data come from a study of blood T cell repertoires in COVID-19. Study in general: The study drew acute and convalescent COVID-19 samples from the United States, Italy and Spain. PBMCs, B-cell-depleted T cells, or T cells were the source of the cDNA or gDNA that made up the material.

Study processing details: The assay estimated nucleated cells by amplifying reference gene primers. Some clones are missing from TCRdb's copy, which holds only in-frame ones; the method was immunoSEQ multiplex PCR. D and trimming were read from the DNA, whereas the V and J calls and clone size are those reported in that table. The sample has about 150,000 clones; around 84% are singletons. The sequenced sample consisted of PBMCs or T cells enriched from blood (not recorded which). The receptor's source is a woman aged 45-65 years who had recovered from COVID-19. The rearrangement joins TRBV2 to TRBJ1-6, with D maybe TRBD1 (6 bases). CDR3 sequence reads: CASKRDISSYNSPLHF. DNA of the CDR3: TGTGCCAGCAAAAGGGACATCAGCTCCTATAATTCACCCCTCCACTTT.